This T cell receptor beta chain was sequenced for a study of blood T cell repertoires in COVID-19. On the study more broadly: Sites in the United States, Italy and Spain provided acute and convalescent COVID-19 samples. PBMCs, B-cell-depleted T cells, or T cells provided the cDNA or gDNA that made up the material.

How the authors handled the data: Estimation of nucleated cell counts was performed using reference gene primer amplification. Libraries were prepared by immunoSEQ multiplex PCR; TCRdb keeps only in-frame clonotypes and omits some of them. V and J calls plus clone size are reproduced from that table; the DNA served to infer D and trimming. The profile covers about 130,000 clones, with around 88% appearing a single time and 10% to 13% taken by the ten largest. CDR3 length equals 14 residues. Germline V lookup: CDR1 SGHVS, CDR2 FQNEAQ. V was shortened by 1 base and J by 5 bases, with 11 bases between the two germline ends.

V usage is TRBV7-8 and J usage is TRBJ2-5, with D perhaps matching TRBD2 (6 bases). The sequence came from a man aged 50-60 years with acute or convalescent COVID-19. Sequenced material: peripheral blood. The chain's CDR3 is CASSLGGEEETQYF. CDR3 sequence (DNA): TGTGCCAGCAGCTTAGGTGGGGAGGAGGAGACCCAGTACTTC.